One sample yielded the 8 T cell receptor beta chains listed below, sequenced in a study of beta chain features in type 1 diabetes. Study outcomes and limitations: Shortening that was moderate but significant affected the TCRB CDR3s of Type 1 diabetes patients in all four CD4+ subsets.

Their target antigens are unknown. The study reverse transcribed the entire isolated RNA, so it sequenced expressed TCRB transcripts. Sequencing was performed with immunoSEQ multiplex PCR; in TCRdb, only in-frame clones are kept and a portion is missing. The table lists about 740,000 clones, around an eighth of them singletons, with approximately 0.021% in the top ten. The sequenced material came from naive CD4+ T cells from blood. The source is a man between 18 and 35 years old with type 1 diabetes.

This clone was detected only a few times. The J gene is TRBJ1-1, the V gene TRBV30; unclear D gene. Germline lookup yields CDR1 GTSNPN and CDR2 SVGIG (reference sequence). CDR3 length equals 14 residues. Trimming took 4 bases from V and 4 from J, leaving 16 bases between them. Written as DNA, the CDR3 is TGTGCCTGGACCCCCGACTGGAGGAGCACTGAAGCTTTCTTT. Protein product: CAWTPDWRSTEAFF.

The rearrangement uses TRBV5-1 and TRBJ2-2; no clear D gene. The length of the CDR3 is 14 residues. V was clipped by 0 bases and J by 4 bases, with 7 bases between them. CDR1 is SGHRS, CDR2 YFSETQ, per germline. CDR3 DNA sequence: TGCGCCAGCAGCTTGGTTCCGTTCACCGGGGAGCTGTTTTTT. Translation: CASSLVPFTGELFF.

The table lists this clone with a few counts. This chain joins TRBV7-8 and TRBJ1-1, with D unresolved. The CDR3 has 15 amino acids. The germline V and J ends were trimmed by 1 base and 5 bases, with 14 bases remaining between them. The germline V gene has CDR1 SGHVS and CDR2 FQNEAQ. In nucleotides, the CDR3 is TGTGCCAGCAGCTTAGAGCTAGGACTCCGGACTGAAGCTTTCTTT. Its protein is CASSLELGLRTEAFF.

Only a few counts were recorded for this clone. The chain has TRBV10-3 and TRBJ2-5, with TRBD1 matching 8 bases. Germline trimming cut 10 bases from V and 3 bases from J; bases unmatched to any gene: 7. CDR3 size: 13 residues. The germline gives CDR1 ENHRY, CDR2 SYGVKD. In DNA, the CDR3 is TGTGCCACCGGGACAGGCCAAAAAGAGACCCAGTACTTC. Amino acids: CATGTGQKETQYF.

V gene TRBV5-1 combines with J gene TRBJ2-7; D is undetermined. The CDR3 covers 15 residues. V was shortened by 0 bases and J by 5 bases, with 15 bases between the two germline ends. Germline assignment: CDR1 SGHRS and CDR2 YFSETQ. This CDR3 is CASSLATVLTNEQYF. The CDR3 DNA follows: TGCGCCAGCAGCTTGGCCACCGTGTTGACGAACGAGCAGTACTTC.

The chain recombines TRBV7-3 with TRBJ2-3; 7 nucleotides align to TRBD2. Germline CDR1 reads SGHTA; CDR2 reads FQGTGA. The CDR3 extends over 16 amino acids. V was pared by 4 bases and J by 6 bases, with 13 bases of the junction left unmatched. The CDR3 sequence: CASSSNAGDPGDTQYF. The DNA of the CDR3 is TGTGCCAGCAGCTCTAACGCGGGGGACCCGGGGGATACGCAGTATTTT.

This chain joins TRBV11-1 and TRBJ2-2, with 10 bases matching TRBD1. CDR1 is SGHAT, CDR2 FQDESV, per germline (reference sequence). CDR3 size: 15 residues. The J segment lost 4 bases and the V segment lost 6 bases, leaving 5 bases of the junction unmatched. The CDR3 is CASSSGQGGTGELFF. The DNA of the CDR3 is TGTGCCAGCAGTTCCGGACAGGGGGGCACCGGGGAGCTGTTTTTT. Variable domain in full (rest from reference TRBV11-1 and TRBJ2-2): EAEVAQSPRYKITEKSQAVAFWCDPISGHATLYWYRQILGQGPELLVQFQDESVVDDSQLPKDRFSAERLKGVDSTLKIQPAELGDSAMYLCASSSGQGGTGELFFGEGSRLTVL.

This clone has just a few counts. CDR3 nucleotides: TGTGCCAGCAGGGGGACCCCAAGGCTGGGGCCCCAGCATTTT. This gives the protein CASRGTPRLGPQHF. The gene calls are TRBV2 and TRBJ1-5, with a possible D match to TRBD1 (5 bases). With 6 bases removed from V and 9 bases from J, the gap between germline ends came to 18 bases. The CDR3 covers 14 residues. Germline CDR1 reads SNHLY; CDR2 reads FYNNEI.